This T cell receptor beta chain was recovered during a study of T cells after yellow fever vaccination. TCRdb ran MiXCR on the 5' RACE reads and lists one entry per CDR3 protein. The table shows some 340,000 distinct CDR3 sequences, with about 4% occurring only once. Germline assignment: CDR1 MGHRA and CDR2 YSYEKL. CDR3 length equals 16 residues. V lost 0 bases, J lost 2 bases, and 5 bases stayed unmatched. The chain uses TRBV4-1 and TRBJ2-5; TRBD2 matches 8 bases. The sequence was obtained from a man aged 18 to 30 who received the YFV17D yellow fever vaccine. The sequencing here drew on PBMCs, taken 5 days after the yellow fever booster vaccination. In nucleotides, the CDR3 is TGCGCCAGCAGCCAAGATGGGCGGGGGGTACAAGAGACCCAGTACTTC. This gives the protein CASSQDGRGVQETQYF.